This TCR beta chain originates from a study of cytomegalovirus exposure and HLA in healthy donors. Vbeta (60) and Jbeta (13) primers were used in the PCR. Sequencing was performed with immunoSEQ multiplex PCR; in TCRdb, only in-frame clones are kept and a portion is missing. The sample has 150,000 to 200,000 clones, and its top ten clones hold roughly 0.83%. This CDR3 spans 14 amino acids. Germline-derived CDR1 and CDR2 are SGDLS and YYNGEE. V shed 3 bases, J shed 5 bases, and the junction held 3 bases outside the gene matches. Regarding the study as a whole: The authors enumerated over 150 TCR beta chains as linked to cytomegalovirus.

In regard to this clone: Its antigen is currently unknown.

The clonotype comes from a woman under 30 in good health and CMV-seropositive. The V call is TRBV9, the J call TRBJ2-5; 11 nucleotides match TRBD2. The sequenced material came from PBMCs. CDR3 protein: CASSATSGEETQYF. DNA for the CDR3: TGTGCCAGCAGCGCGACTAGCGGGGAGGAGACCCAGTACTTC. Filled out from reference TRBV9 and TRBJ2-5, the complete variable domain reads DSGVTQTPKHLITATGQRVTLRCSPRSGDLSVYWYQQSLDQGLQFLIQYYNGEERAKGNILERFSAQQFPDLHSELNLSSLELGDSALYFCASSATSGEETQYFGPGTRLLVL.